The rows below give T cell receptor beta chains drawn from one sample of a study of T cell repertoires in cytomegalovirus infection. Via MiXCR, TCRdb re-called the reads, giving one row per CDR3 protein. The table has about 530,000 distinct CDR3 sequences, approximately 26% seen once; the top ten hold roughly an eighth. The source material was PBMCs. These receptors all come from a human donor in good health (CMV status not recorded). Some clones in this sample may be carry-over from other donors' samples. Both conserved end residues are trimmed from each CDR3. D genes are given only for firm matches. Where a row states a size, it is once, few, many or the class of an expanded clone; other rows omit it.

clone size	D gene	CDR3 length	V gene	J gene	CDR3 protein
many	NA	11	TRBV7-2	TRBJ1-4	ASCRGVDEKLF
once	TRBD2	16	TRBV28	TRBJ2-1	ASSSSFIAGGSYNEQF
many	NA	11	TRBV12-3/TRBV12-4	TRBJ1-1	ASSLTSNTEAF
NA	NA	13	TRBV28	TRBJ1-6	ASRPRRADNSPLH
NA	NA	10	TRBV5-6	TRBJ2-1	ASSAHYNEQF
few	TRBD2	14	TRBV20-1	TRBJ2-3	SARPFLAGGPYTQY
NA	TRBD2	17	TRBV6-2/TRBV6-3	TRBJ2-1	AAEALWGTSGSSYNEQF
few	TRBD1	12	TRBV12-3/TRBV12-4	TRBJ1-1	ASSLGQGLTEAF
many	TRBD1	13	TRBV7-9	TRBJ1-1	ASSLGQGENTEAF
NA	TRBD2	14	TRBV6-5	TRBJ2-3	ASSWLAGDHTDTQY